This T cell receptor beta chain appears in the sequencing data of a study of T cell repertoires in cytomegalovirus infection. This clonotype came up a few times. TCRdb re-called the reads through MiXCR, storing one row per CDR3 protein. This table has some 240,000 distinct CDR3 sequences, 15% to 20% appearing once. The sequencing sample was made of CD8+ T cells from PBMCs. The receptor comes from a human donor in good health (CMV status not recorded). Some clones in this sample may be carry-over from other donors' samples.

CDR3 DNA sequence: TGTGCCAGCAGGGGGCGGGGTATTGGGGACTATGGCTACACCTTC. This codes for CASRGRGIGDYGYTF. J is TRBJ1-2 and V is TRBV27; tentative D call: TRBD1 (5 bases). Germline V gene data show CDR1 as MNHEY and CDR2 as SMNVEV (reference sequence). Trimming removed 6 bases at V and 3 bases at J, with 17 bases between. The CDR3 contains 15 residues.